The rows below give T cell receptor beta chains drawn from one sample of a study of blood T cell repertoires in COVID-19. Here immunoSEQ multiplex PCR was the method, and the copy in TCRdb shows in-frame clones only, minus some. The sample lists roughly 58,000 clones, around 84% occurring once. Sequencing input: peripheral blood. These receptors were obtained from a man aged 65 to 85 with active COVID-19. Both conserved end residues are part of each CDR3. D genes are given only for firm matches. Clone size, where shown, is once, few, many, or a class for clones that have expanded.

v_call	j_call	clone_size	d_call	cdr3_nt	cdr3_aa
TRBV4-1	TRBJ2-7	-	TRBD1	TGCGCCAGCAGCCCCCTAGCTAGCAGGACAGGGACCTACGAGCAGTACTTC	CASSPLASRTGTYEQYF
TRBV6-5	TRBJ2-1	-	-	TGTGCCAGCAGTTTCGACAGGCGAGGCTCCTACAATGAGCAGTTCTTC	CASSFDRRGSYNEQFF
TRBV7-9	TRBJ2-3	-	TRBD2	TGTGCCAGCAGCCTTAGCGGGGGAGGAGATACGCAGTATTTT	CASSLSGGGDTQYF
TRBV12-2	TRBJ2-2	once	-	TGTGCAAGTCGCCCCCAGGGGACCGGGGAGCTGTTTTTT	CASRPQGTGELFF
TRBV7-9	TRBJ2-6	-	TRBD1	TGTGCCAGCAGCTTACAGGGGGCTGGGGCCAACGTCCTGACTTTC	CASSLQGAGANVLTF
TRBV2	TRBJ1-1	-	TRBD1	TGTGCCAGCAGCGTTGGGGGGGACAGGTTGAACACTGAAGCTTTCTTT	CASSVGGDRLNTEAFF
TRBV5-6	TRBJ2-1	-	-	TGTGCCAGCACAGTTAGCGGAGGGGGCGAGCAGTTCTTC	CASTVSGGGEQFF
TRBV9	TRBJ1-4	-	-	TGTGCCAGCAGCGGCCGGGAAATTCATGAAAAACTGTTTTTT	CASSGREIHEKLFF
TRBV19	TRBJ2-3	-	TRBD2	TGTGCCAGTAGTATCTGGCTAGCGGGAGGTGTGACAGATACGCAGTATTTT	CASSIWLAGGVTDTQYF
TRBV4-2	TRBJ2-3	once	-	TGTGCCAGCAGCCAAGAATCTGAGCCCACAGATACGCAGTATTTT	CASSQESEPTDTQYF
TRBV5-4	TRBJ1-1	-	-	TGTGCCAGCAGCAAGGGCGGAGGGGAGAACACTGAAGCTTTCTTT	CASSKGGGENTEAFF
TRBV6-1	TRBJ1-5	-	TRBD1	TGTGCCAGCAGTGAGAGGACAGGGGGCCATAGCAATCAGCCCCAGCATTTT	CASSERTGGHSNQPQHF
TRBV7-3	TRBJ2-3	-	-	TGTGCCAGCAGCTTAGAATCAGGCACAGATACGCAGTATTTT	CASSLESGTDTQYF
TRBV5-1	TRBJ2-5	few	TRBD1	TGCGCCAGCAGCATGGGACAGGGAGAGACCCAGTACTTC	CASSMGQGETQYF
TRBV3-1/TRBV3-2	TRBJ1-6	-	-	TGTGCCAGCAGCCAAGAAGGGGGATCACCCCTCCACTTT	CASSQEGGSPLHF
TRBV30	TRBJ2-7	-	-	TGTGCCTGGAGTTTGGTTGGAGCTTACGAGCAGTACTTC	CAWSLVGAYEQYF
TRBV4-3	TRBJ2-2	-	-	TGCGCCAGCAGCCAAGAGTTTGGTAGCCTAGTTGGTCCCGGGGAGCTGTTTTTT	CASSQEFGSLVGPGELFF
TRBV7-8	TRBJ2-1	-	-	TGTGCCAGCAGCTTTCACGGAGGAGCTGGATACAATGAGCAGTTCTTC	CASSFHGGAGYNEQFF
TRBV3-1/TRBV3-2	TRBJ2-1	-	TRBD2	TGTGCCAGCAGCCAATTGTCGTATTCTCGGGAGGTCTATGAGCAGTTCTTC	CASSQLSYSREVYEQFF
TRBV5-1	TRBJ2-2	once	TRBD1	TGCGCCAGCAGCGCCGGACAGGGCGGCACCGGGGAGCTGTTTTTT	CASSAGQGGTGELFF
TRBV6-1	TRBJ2-4	once	-	TGTGCCAGCAGTGAAGGTGGACAAACCAAAAACATTCAGTACTTC	CASSEGGQTKNIQYF
TRBV6-2/TRBV6-3	TRBJ2-1	-	TRBD2	TGTGCCAGCAGTTATGGGCTAGCGGTAAATGAGCAGTTCTTC	CASSYGLAVNEQFF
TRBV7-2	TRBJ1-4	-	-	TGTGCCAGCAGCTTAGAAGCACTTGAAAAACTGTTTTTT	CASSLEALEKLFF
TRBV4-2	TRBJ1-4	-	TRBD1	TGTGCCAGCAGCCCTCCGGACAGGAATGAAAAACTGTTTTTT	CASSPPDRNEKLFF
TRBV28	TRBJ2-1	-	TRBD2	TGTGCCAGCAGTTCACACCGGACTAGCGGGAGCAATGAGCAGTTCTTC	CASSSHRTSGSNEQFF
TRBV7-2	TRBJ2-1	-	TRBD2	TGTGCCAGCAGCTTAGCGCGACTAGCGGGGATAAGGAATGAGCAGTTCTTC	CASSLARLAGIRNEQFF
TRBV5-6	TRBJ2-7	-	-	TGTGCCAGCAGCTTGGGGACAGGTGGAGGGGAGCAGTACTTC	CASSLGTGGGEQYF
TRBV5-1	TRBJ1-3	-	TRBD1	TGCGCCAGCAGCTCGACAGGGGCGGGAAACACCATATATTTT	CASSSTGAGNTIYF
TRBV2	TRBJ1-6	-	TRBD1	TGTGCCAGCAGAGGGGACAGGGGGAATTCACCCCTCCACTTT	CASRGDRGNSPLHF
TRBV7-2	TRBJ2-7	-	TRBD1	TGTGCCAGCAGCACCTGGGACAGCGCCTACGAGCAGTACTTC	CASSTWDSAYEQYF
TRBV19	TRBJ1-1	-	TRBD1	TGTGCCAGTAGCAACAGGGGTGGGGGGACTGAAGCTTTCTTT	CASSNRGGGTEAFF
TRBV6-5	TRBJ1-1	-	-	TGTGCCAGCAGTTACTCGAGGGTGGCTGAAGCTTTCTTT	CASSYSRVAEAFF
TRBV19	TRBJ1-5	few	-	TGTGCCAGTAGTATAGGGACAGTTAGCAATCAGCCCCAGCATTTT	CASSIGTVSNQPQHF
TRBV6-2/TRBV6-3	TRBJ1-5	-	-	TGTGCCAGCAGTCTCCTGGGGGGGGATAGCAATCAGCCCCAGCATTTT	CASSLLGGDSNQPQHF
TRBV5-1	TRBJ1-6	-	-	TGCGCCAGCAGCGTCCGCCGGGACTCGAGCTCCTATAATTCACCCCTCCACTTT	CASSVRRDSSSYNSPLHF
TRBV18	TRBJ2-4	-	-	TGTGCCAGCTCACCACCGACACTTCAAAACATTCAGTACTTC	CASSPPTLQNIQYF
TRBV6-4	TRBJ1-2	-	-	TGTGCCAGCAGTGACTCTTTTCCCCCCGGCTATGGCTACACCTTC	CASSDSFPPGYGYTF
TRBV20-1	TRBJ1-1	-	-	TGCAGTGCTCGAAGACTGAATGAAGCTTTCTTT	CSARRLNEAFF